A selection of T cell receptor beta chains follows, all from one sample in a study of cytomegalovirus exposure and HLA in healthy donors. The protocol was immunoSEQ multiplex PCR, while the TCRdb copy is restricted to in-frame clones and leaves out a portion. Altogether 150,000 to 200,000 clones are present, roughly three quarters being singletons, with the ten largest covering around 1.3%. The specimen was PBMCs. These receptors all stem from a woman aged 25 to 39 in good health and CMV-seronegative. CDR3s include the opening cysteine and the closing phenylalanine or tryptophan. Each record gives: J gene, CDR3 length, V gene, CDR3 protein.

j_call: TRBJ2-2; cdr3_length: 18; v_call: TRBV7-6; cdr3_aa: CASSLAPGTSANTGELFF
j_call: TRBJ1-3; cdr3_length: 15; v_call: TRBV2; cdr3_aa: CASSEGTRSGNTIYF
j_call: TRBJ2-3; cdr3_length: 14; v_call: TRBV2; cdr3_aa: CASSGQGGTDTQYF
j_call: TRBJ2-2; cdr3_length: 16; v_call: TRBV29-1; cdr3_aa: CSVEDSIRGNTGELFF
j_call: TRBJ1-1; cdr3_length: 14; v_call: TRBV9; cdr3_aa: CASSPKPGGTEAFF
j_call: TRBJ2-1; cdr3_length: 14; v_call: TRBV29-1; cdr3_aa: CSVPVGTPYNEQFF
j_call: TRBJ1-2; cdr3_length: 15; v_call: TRBV7-9; cdr3_aa: CASSPRQGAQDGYTF
j_call: TRBJ2-7; cdr3_length: 16; v_call: TRBV21-1; cdr3_aa: CASSYINREGQYEQYF
j_call: TRBJ2-5; cdr3_length: 15; v_call: TRBV27; cdr3_aa: CASRQLAGVVETQYF
j_call: TRBJ1-1; cdr3_length: 14; v_call: TRBV2; cdr3_aa: CASSDRGPGTEAFF
j_call: TRBJ1-4; cdr3_length: 15; v_call: TRBV9; cdr3_aa: CASSVNRGKDEKLFF
j_call: TRBJ2-7; cdr3_length: 15; v_call: TRBV7-3; cdr3_aa: CASSRTSGGAFEQYF
j_call: TRBJ2-7; cdr3_length: 17; v_call: TRBV11-2; cdr3_aa: CASSLVATSGRGYEQYF
j_call: TRBJ2-7; cdr3_length: 13; v_call: TRBV30; cdr3_aa: CAWAGSARYEQYF
j_call: TRBJ1-2; cdr3_length: 15; v_call: TRBV9; cdr3_aa: CASSALDRGGRGYTF
j_call: TRBJ1-1; cdr3_length: 15; v_call: TRBV29-1; cdr3_aa: CSVAFSGWSYTEAFF
j_call: TRBJ2-7; cdr3_length: 12; v_call: TRBV2; cdr3_aa: CASSVTAYEQYF
j_call: TRBJ1-5; cdr3_length: 17; v_call: TRBV19; cdr3_aa: CASNPSHRGVSNQPQHF
j_call: TRBJ1-2; cdr3_length: 13; v_call: TRBV7-9; cdr3_aa: CASSRDRSYGYTF
j_call: TRBJ1-1; cdr3_length: 15; v_call: TRBV15; cdr3_aa: CATSRDGTGIAEAFF
j_call: TRBJ2-7; cdr3_length: 16; v_call: TRBV4-2; cdr3_aa: CASSQDPSGGFYEQYF
j_call: TRBJ2-7; cdr3_length: 12; v_call: TRBV9; cdr3_aa: CASSKRTGVQYF
j_call: TRBJ2-7; cdr3_length: 11; v_call: TRBV6-1; cdr3_aa: CASSERLAGHF
j_call: TRBJ2-7; cdr3_length: 16; v_call: TRBV7-6; cdr3_aa: CASSLFHSGSPGEQYF
j_call: TRBJ2-5; cdr3_length: 14; v_call: TRBV28; cdr3_aa: CASTKGGSWETQYF
j_call: TRBJ1-1; cdr3_length: 14; v_call: TRBV10-2; cdr3_aa: CASNRQGRNTEAFF
j_call: TRBJ2-3; cdr3_length: 15; v_call: TRBV6-1; cdr3_aa: CASSEGGSLTDTQYF
j_call: TRBJ2-3; cdr3_length: 16; v_call: TRBV9; cdr3_aa: CASSVRTGASTDTQYF
j_call: TRBJ1-6; cdr3_length: 17; v_call: TRBV11-3; cdr3_aa: CASSRWGGEVYNSPLHF
j_call: TRBJ2-5; cdr3_length: 16; v_call: TRBV4-1; cdr3_aa: CASSQGLAGGEETQYF
j_call: TRBJ1-1; cdr3_length: 15; v_call: TRBV18; cdr3_aa: CASSPWTEMNTEAFF
j_call: TRBJ2-5; cdr3_length: 16; v_call: TRBV7-6; cdr3_aa: CASSLVGARRKETQYF
j_call: TRBJ2-2; cdr3_length: 15; v_call: TRBV6-5; cdr3_aa: CASSLNRGWTGELFF
j_call: TRBJ2-7; cdr3_length: 13; v_call: TRBV5-1; cdr3_aa: CASSLGQSYEQYF
j_call: TRBJ2-7; cdr3_length: 15; v_call: TRBV11-3; cdr3_aa: CASSLGGALNEEQYF
j_call: TRBJ1-2; cdr3_length: 12; v_call: TRBV28; cdr3_aa: CASSNSGYGYTF
j_call: TRBJ1-3; cdr3_length: 15; v_call: TRBV28; cdr3_aa: CASSLNSISGNTIYF
j_call: TRBJ2-2; cdr3_length: 15; v_call: TRBV27; cdr3_aa: CASSLRTSGTGELFF
j_call: TRBJ2-2; cdr3_length: 11; v_call: TRBV7-9; cdr3_aa: CASTFSGELFF
j_call: TRBJ1-2; cdr3_length: 16; v_call: TRBV4-1; cdr3_aa: CASSHATSGVNYGYTF
j_call: TRBJ2-7; cdr3_length: 11; v_call: TRBV2; cdr3_aa: CASRESYEQYF
j_call: TRBJ2-1; cdr3_length: 14; v_call: TRBV6-5; cdr3_aa: CASRQNRGSNEQFF
j_call: TRBJ2-7; cdr3_length: 17; v_call: TRBV2; cdr3_aa: CASRATLPLAGGSEQYF
j_call: TRBJ1-2; cdr3_length: 17; v_call: TRBV18; cdr3_aa: CASSPPGLSLINYGYTF
j_call: TRBJ1-3; cdr3_length: 17; v_call: TRBV14; cdr3_aa: CASSQLLGRGSGNTIYF
j_call: TRBJ2-7; cdr3_length: 13; v_call: TRBV11-3; cdr3_aa: CASSLFSNYEQYF
j_call: TRBJ2-5; cdr3_length: 16; v_call: TRBV4-2; cdr3_aa: CASSLSGGLYQETQYF
j_call: TRBJ2-1; cdr3_length: 18; v_call: TRBV7-8; cdr3_aa: CASSLAILTGALNNEQFF
j_call: TRBJ2-1; cdr3_length: 13; v_call: TRBV10-1; cdr3_aa: CASSEFRGTEQFF
j_call: TRBJ2-1; cdr3_length: 12; v_call: TRBV29-1; cdr3_aa: CSVTTSSNEQFF
j_call: TRBJ2-1; cdr3_length: 18; v_call: TRBV9; cdr3_aa: CASSVEQGGRGQNNEQFF
j_call: TRBJ1-2; cdr3_length: 13; v_call: TRBV5-4; cdr3_aa: CASSLAQGGGYTF
j_call: TRBJ2-7; cdr3_length: 14; v_call: TRBV9; cdr3_aa: CASSDGTGVDEQYF
j_call: TRBJ2-1; cdr3_length: 15; v_call: TRBV9; cdr3_aa: CASAERGFLYNEQFF
j_call: TRBJ1-2; cdr3_length: 14; v_call: TRBV5-4; cdr3_aa: CASSLYRTGGGYTF